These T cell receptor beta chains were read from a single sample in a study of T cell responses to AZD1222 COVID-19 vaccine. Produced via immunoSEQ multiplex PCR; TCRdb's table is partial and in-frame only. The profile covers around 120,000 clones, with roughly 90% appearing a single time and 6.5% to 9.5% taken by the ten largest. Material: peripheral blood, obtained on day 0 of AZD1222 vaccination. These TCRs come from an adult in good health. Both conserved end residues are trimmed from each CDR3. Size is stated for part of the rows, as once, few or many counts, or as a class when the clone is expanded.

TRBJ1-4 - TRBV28 ASRETGGREKLF
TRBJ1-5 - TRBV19 ASAGLNQPQH
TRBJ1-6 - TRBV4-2 ASSPLGARLNSPLH
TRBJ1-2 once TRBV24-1 ATSEASNYGYT
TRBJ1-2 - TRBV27 ASRSTGDYGYT
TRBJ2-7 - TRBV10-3 AIRDRGYEQY
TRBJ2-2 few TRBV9 ASSVAGAGVLTGELF
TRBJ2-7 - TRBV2 ASSKEGQGSYEQY
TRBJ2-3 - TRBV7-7 ASSSGGSTDTQY
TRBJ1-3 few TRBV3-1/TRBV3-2 ASSRLGGGDSGNTIY
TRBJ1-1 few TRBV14 ASSQQGDTEAF
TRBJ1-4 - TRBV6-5 ASSYRGSGEKLF
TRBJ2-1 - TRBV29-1 SVGDNYNEQF
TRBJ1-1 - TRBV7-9 ASSLTGKAVEAF
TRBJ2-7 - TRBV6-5 ASSTGRAYEQY
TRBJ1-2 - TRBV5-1 ASSRDRDGYT
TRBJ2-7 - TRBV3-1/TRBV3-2 ASSPRGGTYEQY
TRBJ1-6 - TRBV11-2 ASSGQGSYNSPLH
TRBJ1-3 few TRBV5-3 ARITGLRNTIY
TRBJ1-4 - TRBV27 ASSFIRGVENEKLF
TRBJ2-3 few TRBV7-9 ASSFDSATDTQY
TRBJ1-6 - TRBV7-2 ASSLNREQGRFSPLH
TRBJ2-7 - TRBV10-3 ATTGEPYEQY
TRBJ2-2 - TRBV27 ASSPVGPRVRGYTGELF
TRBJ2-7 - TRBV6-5 ASRSTSGGYEQY
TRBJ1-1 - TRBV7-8 ASSRGGEVAF
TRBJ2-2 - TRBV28 ASSLPTGELF
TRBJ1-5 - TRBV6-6 ASSFRGRSNQPQH
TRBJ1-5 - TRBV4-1 ASSQGSFSNQPQH
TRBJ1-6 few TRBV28 ASSLPGQTFSPLH
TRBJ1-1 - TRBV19 ASSMNLRAEAF
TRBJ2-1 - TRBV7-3 ASSLEGDEQF
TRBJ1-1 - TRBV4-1 ASSHQQGGDTEAF
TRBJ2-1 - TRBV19 ASRPQPLSYNEQF
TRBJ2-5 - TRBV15 ATSRQQGPQETQY
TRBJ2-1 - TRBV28 ASSEDSGPYNEQF
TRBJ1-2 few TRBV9 ASSSSSGDGYT
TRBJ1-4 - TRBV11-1 ASSLGEREKLF
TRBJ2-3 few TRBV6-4 ASSDSGAGDTDTQY
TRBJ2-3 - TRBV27 ASSYGLAGGEDTQY
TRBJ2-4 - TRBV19 ASTPGTENIQY
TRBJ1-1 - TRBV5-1 ASSSGHTNTEAF
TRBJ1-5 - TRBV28 ASSYIGQVDSNQPQH
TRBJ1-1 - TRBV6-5 ASSYYGDTEAF
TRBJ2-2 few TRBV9 ASSVELADTGELF
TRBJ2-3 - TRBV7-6 ASSLYERTRDTQY
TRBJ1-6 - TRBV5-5 ASSGKDRWDSPLH